The 8 T cell receptor beta chains reported below all come from one sample, sequenced in a study of Tregs in tolerant kidney transplant recipients. TCRdb keeps only in-frame clones here, not all; method: immunoSEQ multiplex PCR. The sample has 60,000 or so clones, around 80% seen once; the top ten hold under 6.5%. Sequencing was carried out using CD4+ T cells from blood. The receptors here all came from a human donor in good health.

This chain links TRBV5-6 with TRBJ1-6; D might be TRBD1 (5 bases). The CDR3 is 14 amino acids. The germline V and J ends were trimmed by 3 bases and 7 bases, with 11 bases remaining between them. The germline CDR1 and CDR2 sequences are SGHDT and YYEEEE. CDR3 loop: CASSSPRQNSPLHF. The CDR3 DNA reads TGTGCCAGCAGCTCGCCCCGACAGAATTCACCCCTCCACTTT.

This sequence joins TRBV5-4 and TRBJ1-4; unclear D gene. V was clipped by 3 bases and J by 7 bases, with 16 bases between them. Looked up from germline, CDR1 is SGHNT and CDR2 is YYREEE (reference sequence). The CDR3 consists of 15 residues. CDR3 region: CASSSKTRRGEKLFF. As DNA, the CDR3 is TGTGCCAGCAGCTCTAAGACCCGCCGGGGTGAAAAACTGTTTTTT.

The chain carries TRBV7-2 and TRBJ2-3, with TRBD2 identical over 7 bases. This CDR3 is 16 amino acids long. Unmatched junction bases numbered 6, after V lost 2 bases and J lost 1 base. The germline V gene has CDR1 SGHTA and CDR2 FQGNSA. The CDR3 here is CASSLTFAGGTDTQYF. The CDR3 DNA reads TGTGCCAGCAGCTTAACGTTCGCGGGAGGCACAGATACGCAGTATTTT.

The chain carries TRBV7-3 and TRBJ2-3, with a weak D call TRBD1 (5 bases). This CDR3 has 15 amino acids. In germline, CDR1 is SGHTA, CDR2 FQGTGA. Trimming removed 2 bases at V and 2 bases at J, with 11 bases between. CDR3 sequence: CASSLGPGYTDTQYF. Written as DNA, the CDR3 is TGTGCCAGCAGCTTAGGGCCAGGGTACACAGATACGCAGTATTTT.

The rearrangement links TRBV2 to TRBJ1-3; TRBD1 matches 7 bases. Germline trimming cut 7 bases from V and 3 bases from J; bases unmatched to any gene: 9. The CDR3 is 15 amino acids. Germline loops: CDR1 SNHLY, CDR2 FYNNEI. The CDR3: CASTDRAGGGNTIYF. In DNA, the CDR3 is TGTGCCAGCACTGACAGGGCCGGAGGTGGAAACACCATATATTTT.

The chain links TRBV2 to TRBJ2-2; the D is unclear. This CDR3 spans 15 amino acids. Germline CDR1 is SNHLY and CDR2 is FYNNEI. Trimming stripped 1 base from V and 3 bases from J, with 9 bases between. The CDR3 DNA reads as TGTGCCAGCAGTGAAGGGGGTTGGGACACCGGGGAGCTGTTTTTT. This translates into CASSEGGWDTGELFF. Full variable domain (rest looked up from reference TRBV2 and TRBJ2-2): EPEVTQTPSHQVTQMGQEVILRCVPISNHLYFYWYRQILGQKVEFLVSFYNNEISEKSEIFDDQFSVERPDGSNFTLKIRSTKLEDSAMYFCASSEGGWDTGELFFGEGSRLTVL.

The chain is built from TRBV6-5 and TRBJ2-3, with 8 positions matching TRBD2. J gave up 5 bases and V 8 bases, and 9 bases lay outside the gene matches. The CDR3 contains 14 residues. CDR1 and CDR2 (germline): MNHEY, SVGAGI. CDR3 nucleotides: TGTGCCAGCCGCCGCGGGGGGCAGGAAGATACGCAGTATTTT. Amino acids: CASRRGGQEDTQYF.

This sequence joins TRBV5-4 and TRBJ2-5, with D unclear. The CDR3 runs to 12 residues. Trimming took off 4 bases at V and 0 bases at J, with 4 bases between the two ends. Germline V gene sequence: CDR1 SGHNT, CDR2 YYREEE (reference sequence). CDR3: CASSRDQETQYF. CDR3 in DNA: TGTGCCAGCAGCCGGGACCAAGAGACCCAGTACTTC.